The 16 T cell receptor beta chains presented below share a single source sample, sequenced in a study of a mutant IDH1 vaccine in newly diagnosed glioma. Time point: baseline, week 1 (first vaccination visit). Treatment of the sample: pre-vaccination baseline after standard-of-care therapy. TCRdb's table, derived via immunoSEQ multiplex PCR, lists solely in-frame clones and lacks some. The sample has over 55,000 clones, more than 70% seen once. The specimen was peripheral blood mononuclear cells (PBMCs), collected from a glioma patient treated with radiotherapy, temozolomide or both. The source is a woman between 18 and 30 years old with glioma. Some clones in this sample may be carry-over from other donors' samples.

The chain is built from TRBV18 and TRBJ1-4; D unclear. The length of the CDR3 is 15 residues. Germline lookup yields CDR1 KGHSH and CDR2 LQKENI. The ends were cut back, 1 base at V and 0 bases at J, with 6 bases in the middle. The CDR3 region has the DNA TGTGCCAGCTCACCACGCGGGTCAACTAATGAAAAACTGTTTTTT. Translating gives CASSPRGSTNEKLFF. The full variable domain, in which reference TRBV18 and TRBJ1-4 provide the parts outside the CDR3, is NAGVMQNPRHLVRRRGQEARLRCSPMKGHSHVYWYRQLPEEGLKFMVYLQKENIIDESGMPKERFSAEFPKEGPSILRIQQVVRGDSAAYFCASSPRGSTNEKLFFGSGTQLSVL.

This clone appeared a few times. The chain combines TRBV15 with TRBJ1-1; 7 bases map to TRBD1. This CDR3 contains 14 residues. Germline trimming cut 3 bases from V and 5 bases from J; bases unmatched to any gene: 6. Germline assignment: CDR1 LNHNV and CDR2 YYDKDF (reference sequence). The CDR3: CATSRAQGWTEAFF. The CDR3 nucleotides are TGTGCCACCAGCAGGGCACAGGGGTGGACTGAAGCTTTCTTT. The full variable domain, rest sourced from reference TRBV15 and TRBJ1-1, is DAMVIQNPRYQVTQFGKPVTLSCSQTLNHNVMYWYQQKSSQAPKLLFHYYDKDFNNEADTPDNFQSRRPNTSFCFLDIRSPGLGDTAMYLCATSRAQGWTEAFFGQGTRLTVV.

The chain has TRBV6-5 and TRBJ2-1; TRBD1 is a possible D gene (5 bases). Per germline, CDR1 MNHEY and CDR2 SVGAGI. The length of the CDR3 is 15 residues. Trimming took off 6 bases at V and 0 bases at J, with 12 bases between the two ends. The DNA for the CDR3 is TGTGCCAGCAGACTGACAGACGTCTCCTACAATGAGCAGTTCTTC. Protein: CASRLTDVSYNEQFF.

This clone was observed a few times. The chain joins TRBV4-1 to TRBJ2-6; D might be TRBD1 (5 bases). Per the germline V gene, CDR1 is MGHRA and CDR2 is YSYEKL. The CDR3 length is 14 residues. The V end lost 6 bases, the J end lost 1 base, and 7 bases lay between the germline ends. The CDR3 is CASRQVSGANVLTF. CDR3 nucleotide sequence: TGCGCCAGCAGACAGGTGTCTGGGGCCAACGTCCTGACTTTC.

This rearrangement joins TRBV27 to TRBJ2-6; D is ambiguous. CDR3 length: 14 amino acids. Germline CDR1 and CDR2: MNHEY and SMNVEV (reference sequence). The V end lost 1 base, the J end lost 1 base, and 2 bases lay between the germline ends. In DNA, the CDR3 is TGTGCCAGCAGTTTATTGTCTGGGGCCAACGTCCTGACTTTC. This sequence encodes CASSLLSGANVLTF.

This chain links TRBV30 with TRBJ2-7; tentative D call: TRBD1 (7 bases). V lost 0 bases and J 5 bases, leaving 17 bases between the germline ends. The V gene's germline CDR1 is GTSNPN and CDR2 SVGIG (reference sequence). The CDR3 has 15 amino acids. This CDR3 is CAWSVRRGLNDEQYF. Here the CDR3 DNA reads TGTGCCTGGAGTGTACGGAGGGGGCTGAACGACGAGCAGTACTTC.

This clone has only one observation. V and J are TRBV15 and TRBJ2-7; the D is unclear. This CDR3 has 14 residues. The germline CDR1 and CDR2 sequences are LNHNV and YYDKDF (reference sequence). The germline V and J ends were trimmed by 5 bases and 3 bases, with 14 bases remaining between them. The CDR3 sequence: CATSPEKWGYEQYF. CDR3 in DNA: TGTGCCACCAGCCCCGAAAAATGGGGCTACGAGCAGTACTTC.

As DNA, the CDR3 is TGCGCCAGCAGCGCTCGGACAGGCCGCACAGATACGCAGTATTTT. Translated, it gives CASSARTGRTDTQYF. The genes are TRBV5-1 and TRBJ2-3; 7 bases map to TRBD1. Germline CDR1 SGHRS, CDR2 YFSETQ. The CDR3 is 15 residues long. V gave up 4 bases and J gave up 1 base; unmatched junction bases: 6.

CDR3 nucleotide sequence: TGTGCCAGCAGCTTGGGGACAGGGAACCTCCACTTT. It is translated as CASSLGTGNLHF. The J gene is TRBJ1-6, the V gene TRBV7-2, with TRBD1 matching over 9 bases. The J segment lost 15 bases and the V segment lost 3 bases, leaving 3 bases of the junction unmatched. Per the germline V gene, CDR1 is SGHTA and CDR2 is FQGNSA. The CDR3 length is 12 residues.

The gene calls are TRBV6-5 and TRBJ1-2, with D maybe TRBD1 (6 bases). V was clipped by 0 bases and J by 7 bases, with 12 bases between them. CDR3 length equals 14 residues. Germline V gene sequence: CDR1 MNHEY, CDR2 SVGAGI. The CDR3 DNA reads TGTGCCAGCAGTTACTCGATCAGGGGTGGTGGCTACACCTTC. Its translation: CASSYSIRGGGYTF.

The V gene is TRBV6-5, the J gene TRBJ1-2; D is undetermined. The CDR3 runs 14 residues. V was pared by 1 base and J by 7 bases, with 13 bases between. From germline, CDR1 is MNHEY and CDR2 SVGAGI. The CDR3 here is CASSYYPSRLGYTF. CDR3 sequence (DNA): TGTGCCAGCAGTTACTATCCCTCTCGGCTTGGCTACACCTTC.

The rearrangement links TRBV6-6 to TRBJ2-7; 7 nucleotides line up with TRBD1. The CDR3 has 13 residues. CDR1 and CDR2 (germline): MNHNY, SVGAGI (reference sequence). V lost 8 bases, J lost 7 bases, and 11 bases stayed unmatched. Here the CDR3 reads CASGGQPAREQYF. The CDR3, as DNA: TGTGCCAGCGGGGGACAGCCTGCTAGGGAGCAGTACTTC.

V is TRBV14 and J is TRBJ1-2, with D perhaps matching TRBD1 (5 bases). Trimming pared 2 bases from V and 4 bases from J, leaving 14 bases between. The CDR3 consists of 15 residues. In germline, CDR1 is SGHDN, CDR2 FVKESK. CDR3: CASSQFETVGYGYTF. CDR3 nucleotide sequence: TGTGCCAGCAGCCAATTCGAGACAGTTGGCTATGGCTACACCTTC.

The V call is TRBV6-5, the J call TRBJ1-2; no firm D call. CDR3 length: 13 residues. V lost 4 bases, J lost 7 bases, and 13 bases lay in between. Germline V gene data show CDR1 as MNHEY and CDR2 as SVGAGI. The CDR3 region is CASSSDWAAGYTF. CDR3 sequence (DNA): TGTGCCAGCAGTTCGGACTGGGCAGCTGGCTACACCTTC.

The rearrangement joins TRBV30 to TRBJ1-5; the D is unclear. V dropped 4 bases and J dropped 1 base, with 11 bases sitting between them. This CDR3 is 14 amino acids long. Germline lookup yields CDR1 GTSNPN and CDR2 SVGIG (reference sequence). The CDR3 DNA sequence: TGTGCCTGGACAATAGACGGAAGCAATCAGCCCCAGCATTTT. Its protein is CAWTIDGSNQPQHF.

The rearrangement joins TRBV4-1 to TRBJ1-1; TRBD1 might be the D (6 bases). Per germline, CDR1 MGHRA and CDR2 YSYEKL. The CDR3 extends over 15 amino acids. V was cut by 3 bases and J by 6 bases, with 17 bases left in between. This chain's CDR3 is CASSHAVRGAAEAFF. In nucleotides, the CDR3 is TGCGCCAGCAGCCATGCTGTACGGGGGGCCGCTGAAGCTTTCTTT.